The sequence of this T cell receptor beta chain was determined in a study of OX40 agonist ivuxolimab in advanced cancers. On the study more broadly: One patient with hepatocellular carcinoma and two with cutaneous melanoma, three in all, had partial responses.

Profiled with immunoSEQ multiplex PCR; TCRdb holds only in-frame clones, not every one. Of some 49,000 clones listed, roughly 85% were seen once; the top ten hold 20%. A few counts support this clone. This CDR3 has 14 residues. Germline CDR1 and CDR2: MNHEY and SMNVEV (reference sequence). V dropped 3 bases and J dropped 0 bases, with 9 bases sitting between them. The chain combines TRBV27 with TRBJ2-7, with a weak D call TRBD1 (5 bases). Specimen: CD4+ or CD8+ T cells sorted from blood, collected in a trial of the OX40 agonist ivuxolimab. The origin of this receptor is an adult with an advanced solid tumor such as melanoma, head and neck, liver or kidney cancer. Written as DNA, the CDR3 is TGTGCCAGCAGTTTTGTGACAGTCTCCTACGAGCAGTACTTC. Encoded protein: CASSFVTVSYEQYF.